The 26 T cell receptor beta chains given below trace back to one sample, sequenced in a study of T cell clusters in autoimmune cytopenias. Roughly 38,000 genome equivalents of blood DNA were amplified for TRB. One tube held mixed TRB-A and TRB-B primer pools for touch-down PCR. TCRdb reprocessed the multiplex PCR reads, keeping one entry per CDR3 protein, no DNA. The listing records about 3,500 distinct CDR3 sequences. Sequenced sample: peripheral blood. The source is a human donor with an autoimmune cytopenia or autoimmune hepatitis (not recorded which).

This clonotype is classed as medium-sized by frequency. The rearrangement joins TRBV6-5 to TRBJ2-7. CDR1 is MNHEY, CDR2 SVGAGI, per germline. The CDR3 is 13 amino acids. The CDR3 loop is CASSYEGKYEQYF.

This clonotype counts as medium-sized by frequency. The chain has TRBV24-1 and TRBJ2-3; TCRdb gives TRBD1 as the D gene, but with no DNA this cannot be confirmed. CDR1 is KGHDR and CDR2 is SFDVKD in the germline V gene. This CDR3 region has 15 residues. The CDR3 loop is CATSEADRAADTQYF.

V is TRBV4-3 and J is TRBJ2-3; TCRdb indicates TRBD2, and absent DNA this call remains unverified. Per the germline V gene, CDR1 is LGHNA and CDR2 is YSLEER. This CDR3 contains 18 residues. The CDR3 region is CASSQLPPHRDGTDTQYF.

The V and J genes are TRBV12-3 or TRBV12-4 and TRBJ1-4. The CDR3 extends over 14 amino acids. This CDR3 is CASRIGATNEKLFF.

This clonotype is medium-sized (0.01 to 0.1%) by frequency. The CDR3 loop reads CASSSTAGSYEQYF. The chain combines TRBV5-6 with TRBJ2-7; TCRdb picks TRBD1, but there is no DNA to check that call. This CDR3 contains 14 residues. From germline, CDR1 is SGHDT and CDR2 YYEEEE. The complete variable domain, with remaining parts taken from reference TRBV5-6 and TRBJ2-7, reads DAGVTQSPTHLIKTRGQQVTLRCSPKSGHDTVSWYQQALGQGPQFIFQYYEEEERQRGNFPDRFSGHQFPNYSSELNVNALLLGDSALYLCASSSTAGSYEQYFGPGTRLTVT.

Considering frequency, this clonotype is medium-sized. This chain connects TRBV6-5 to TRBJ1-2. Germline V gives CDR1 MNHEY, CDR2 SVGAGI. The CDR3 extends over 15 amino acids. Here the CDR3 reads CASSEALGTAYGYTF.

This clonotype ranks as medium-sized (0.01 to 0.1%) in terms of frequency. The chain employs TRBV6-5 and TRBJ1-1; TCRdb's assignment of TRBD1 cannot be checked, as there is no DNA. CDR3 length: 14 amino acids. CDR1 is MNHEY, CDR2 SVGAGI, per germline. This CDR3 reads CASSYGTQNTEAFF.

According to its frequency, this clonotype is medium-sized. The genes are TRBV6-5 and TRBJ1-5. CDR1 and CDR2 from the germline V gene are MNHEY and SVGAGI. CDR3 length: 14 amino acids. The CDR3 is CASSYLGKDQPQHF.

V is TRBV20-1 and J is TRBJ2-1; lacking DNA, the TRBD2 call made by TCRdb goes unchecked. CDR3 length: 16 amino acids. Germline loops: CDR1 DFQATT, CDR2 SNEGSKA (reference sequence). The CDR3 sequence is CSARTSGSPSYNEQFF.

The genes are TRBV30 and TRBJ1-1. CDR1 is GTSNPN and CDR2 is SVGIG in the germline V gene (reference sequence). The CDR3 runs 15 residues. The CDR3 sequence is CAWRGMGRGMTEAFF.

In terms of frequency, this clonotype is hyperexpanded. The chain has TRBV30 and TRBJ1-2. CDR1 GTSNPN and CDR2 SVGIG come from the germline V gene (reference sequence). This CDR3 has 13 residues. The CDR3 sequence is CAWSVGTFGGYTF.

The rearrangement links TRBV7-9 to TRBJ1-1; checking the TCRdb D call of TRBD1 is not possible without DNA. The germline V gene has CDR1 SEHNR and CDR2 FQNEAQ (reference sequence). The CDR3 totals 15 residues. The CDR3 protein is CASSLDRVKNTEAFF.

This clonotype registers medium-sized (0.01 to 0.1%) by frequency. The rearrangement joins TRBV18 to TRBJ1-1; TCRdb proposes TRBD1, but this gene call is untestable without DNA. Germline assignment: CDR1 KGHSH and CDR2 LQKENI. The CDR3 loop spans 15 amino acids. The CDR3 here is CASSEGKGLDTEAFF.

This chain joins TRBV20-1 and TRBJ2-5; no DNA is available, so the TRBD2 call from TCRdb remains unchecked. Germline CDR1 and CDR2: DFQATT and SNEGSKA (reference sequence). The CDR3 runs 13 residues. CDR3 residues: CSAGPAGRETQYF.

The chain uses TRBV24-1 and TRBJ2-2. The CDR3 has 13 residues. The V gene's germline CDR1 is KGHDR and CDR2 SFDVKD. This CDR3 reads CATSDLVGGELFF.

This clonotype shows up as medium-sized by frequency. The chain links TRBV29-1 to TRBJ2-1; TCRdb outputs TRBD1, but without DNA this stays unchecked. The CDR3 is 13 amino acids. From germline, CDR1 is SQVTM and CDR2 ANQGSEA. The CDR3 reads CSVQGQGAHEQFF.

Considering frequency, this clonotype is medium-sized. CDR3: CASSQGGSGNTIYF. The J gene is TRBJ1-3, the V gene TRBV18; the TCRdb call, TRBD1, lacks DNA for checking. The germline V gene encodes CDR1 KGHSH and CDR2 LQKENI. The CDR3 is 14 amino acids.

Its frequency marks this clonotype as medium-sized. The genes are TRBV6-6 and TRBJ1-5; the D call from TCRdb, TRBD1, cannot be confirmed without DNA. The CDR3 sequence is 13 residues long. The germline V gene encodes CDR1 MNHNY and CDR2 SVGAGI (reference sequence). The CDR3 sequence: CASSYRGGQPQHF.

Its frequency marks this clonotype as medium-sized. The chain is built from TRBV6-5 and TRBJ1-2. Per the germline V gene, CDR1 is MNHEY and CDR2 is SVGAGI. This CDR3 region has 11 residues. CDR3 sequence reads: CASSSAGGYTF.

The chain uses TRBV4-1 and TRBJ1-3. Germline V gene sequence: CDR1 MGHRA, CDR2 YSYEKL. The CDR3 is 19 residues long. The CDR3 loop is CASSQEQDGDSSSGNTIYF.

This chain connects TRBV6-5 to TRBJ2-3; there is no DNA to check the TCRdb D call of TRBD2. Germline CDR1 MNHEY, CDR2 SVGAGI. The CDR3 has 17 amino acids. The CDR3 region is CASSYGTSGMSPDTQYF.

Considering frequency, this clonotype is medium-sized. This chain links TRBV18 with TRBJ2-3. Germline V gives CDR1 KGHSH, CDR2 LQKENI. This CDR3 region has 13 residues. The chain's CDR3 is CASSPDNTDTQYF. The full variable domain, in which reference TRBV18 and TRBJ2-3 provide the parts outside the CDR3, is NAGVMQNPRHLVRRRGQEARLRCSPMKGHSHVYWYRQLPEEGLKFMVYLQKENIIDESGMPKERFSAEFPKEGPSILRIQQVVRGDSAAYFCASSPDNTDTQYFGPGTRLTVL.

This sequence joins TRBV7-9 and TRBJ2-1. Germline V gene sequence: CDR1 SEHNR, CDR2 FQNEAQ (reference sequence). The CDR3 has 12 residues. The CDR3 protein is CASSLEVTEQFF.

The chain links TRBV4-3 to TRBJ2-2; the TCRdb call, TRBD2, lacks DNA for checking. Germline values: CDR1 LGHNA, CDR2 YSLEER. The CDR3 length is 18 residues. The CDR3 reads CASSQDPPWTSDTGELFF.

This clonotype is classed as large by frequency. The chain links TRBV11-3 to TRBJ2-5; the D call of TRBD2 rests on TCRdb alone, since no DNA is present to check it. The CDR3 is 13 amino acids. Germline V gene data show CDR1 as SGHNT and CDR2 as YENEEA. The CDR3 loop reads CASSSGPLETQYF.

Its frequency marks this clonotype as medium-sized. The chain employs TRBV5-6 and TRBJ2-1. This CDR3 comprises 14 residues. Per the germline V gene, CDR1 is SGHDT and CDR2 is YYEEEE. This CDR3 reads CASSFAGSYNEQFF.